One and the same sample provided the 12 T cell receptor beta chains below, sequenced in a study of blood T cell repertoires in COVID-19. Sequencing used immunoSEQ multiplex PCR; TCRdb keeps in-frame clones, though not all of them. The table records about 120,000 clones, around 91% of them present only once. Sequencing was performed on peripheral blood. All receptors come from a woman between 55 and 75 years old with COVID-19, enrolled during active disease.

The rearrangement links TRBV18 to TRBJ1-5; perhaps TRBD1 as D (6 bases). Trimming left V 4 bases short and J 9 bases short, with 22 bases between. The CDR3 extends over 16 amino acids. CDR1 and CDR2 (germline): KGHSH, LQKENI. The CDR3 bases are TGTGCCAGCTCACTACTAGGGACAACCGGAGGCGGGCCCCAGCATTTT. Encoded protein: CASSLLGTTGGGPQHF.

This chain links TRBV2 with TRBJ2-3; 10 nucleotides line up with TRBD1. The CDR3 is made up of 17 amino acids. Losses at the gene ends were 6 bases for V and 9 bases for J; bases not matched to a gene: 18. Looked up from germline, CDR1 is SNHLY and CDR2 is FYNNEI. CDR3 nucleotides: TGTGCCAGCAGAGACGATTATCTACTTCGACAGGGGGCGACGCAGTATTTT. As protein: CASRDDYLLRQGATQYF.

V is TRBV28 and J is TRBJ1-2, with a possible D match to TRBD1 (5 bases). This CDR3 spans 14 amino acids. The V end was cut by 6 bases, the J end by 12 bases, with 23 bases between. The germline gives CDR1 MDHEN, CDR2 SYDVKM. The CDR3 nucleotides read TGTGCCAGCAGCCCCCCGGAAGGGCGAAGGGGTCACACCTTC. It is translated as CASSPPEGRRGHTF.

The V and J genes are TRBV6-6 and TRBJ1-3; D may be TRBD1 (5 bases). V lost 2 bases to trimming and J lost 0 bases, with 11 bases between them. The CDR3 consists of 16 residues. CDR1 and CDR2 from the germline V gene are MNHNY and SVGAGI (reference sequence). CDR3 sequence: CASSYATGSSGNTIYF. CDR3 in DNA: TGTGCCAGCAGTTACGCTACAGGTTCCTCTGGAAACACCATATATTTT.

The V gene is TRBV19, the J gene TRBJ1-2, with D perhaps TRBD1 (6 bases). Germline lookup yields CDR1 LNHDA and CDR2 SQIVND (reference sequence). Trimming removed 4 bases from V and 0 bases from J, with 12 bases in between. The CDR3 totals 15 residues. This CDR3 reads CASSNQGQANYGYTF. In DNA, the CDR3 is TGTGCCAGTAGTAATCAGGGGCAGGCTAACTATGGCTACACCTTC.

The chain joins TRBV19 to TRBJ1-2; D might be TRBD1 (5 bases). The germline V gene has CDR1 LNHDA and CDR2 SQIVND (reference sequence). V was shortened by 4 bases and J by 6 bases, with 12 bases between the two germline ends. The CDR3 is made up of 13 amino acids. CDR3 sequence (DNA): TGTGCCAGTAGTAGTCAGGGATGGGATGGCTACACCTTC. This encodes CASSSQGWDGYTF.

CDR3 sequence reads: CASSSGERRGETQYF. CDR3 DNA sequence: TGTGCCAGCAGCTCGGGCGAGCGGCGGGGAGAGACCCAGTACTTC. This chain connects TRBV7-3 to TRBJ2-5, with D perhaps TRBD2 (6 bases). This CDR3 comprises 15 residues. The ends were cut back, 4 bases at V and 4 bases at J, with 16 bases in the middle. CDR1 is SGHTA, CDR2 FQGTGA, per germline. Filled out from reference TRBV7-3 and TRBJ2-5, the complete variable domain reads GAGVSQTPSNKVTEKGKYVELRCDPISGHTALYWYRQSLGQGPEFLIYFQGTGAADDSGLPNDRFFAVRPEGSVSTLKIQRTERGDSAVYLCASSSGERRGETQYFGPGTRLLVL.

The chain carries TRBV2 and TRBJ2-2; weak D call: TRBD1 (6 bases). Trimming stripped 6 bases from V and 3 bases from J, with 14 bases between. This CDR3 has 15 amino acids. Germline lookup yields CDR1 SNHLY and CDR2 FYNNEI. CDR3 nucleotide sequence: TGTGCCAGCAGAACAGGGTTCGTGGACACCGGGGAGCTGTTTTTT. It translates to CASRTGFVDTGELFF. Full variable domain (outside the CDR3, taken from reference TRBV2 and TRBJ2-2): EPEVTQTPSHQVTQMGQEVILRCVPISNHLYFYWYRQILGQKVEFLVSFYNNEISEKSEIFDDQFSVERPDGSNFTLKIRSTKLEDSAMYFCASRTGFVDTGELFFGEGSRLTVL.

This CDR3 reads CASSTAGIQETQYF. The CDR3 DNA reads TGTGCCAGCAGCACAGCGGGGATCCAAGAGACCCAGTACTTC. The rearrangement uses TRBV28 and TRBJ2-5; 7 positions match TRBD2. The V and J ends lost 6 bases and 1 base, in that order; junction bases with no gene match: 5. CDR1 is MDHEN, CDR2 SYDVKM, per germline. CDR3 length: 14 residues.

This chain joins TRBV9 and TRBJ1-2, with TRBD1 as a possible D gene (5 bases). Trimming shortened V by 3 bases and J by 1 base, and 16 bases separated the two germline ends. This CDR3 has 16 residues. In germline, CDR1 is SGDLS, CDR2 YYNGEE. The CDR3 DNA follows: TGTGCCAGCAGCGACGGAGCGGGGGGGGGTAACTATGGCTACACCTTC. Protein sequence: CASSDGAGGGNYGYTF.

The chain has TRBV5-4 and TRBJ2-7; no firm D call. The CDR3 runs 15 residues. Germline-derived CDR1 and CDR2 are SGHNT and YYREEE (reference sequence). V lost 0 bases to trimming and J lost 2 bases, with 12 bases between them. The CDR3 nucleotides are TGTGCCAGCAGCTTGGAATTGGTCCCTACCTACGAGCAGTACTTC. This translates into CASSLELVPTYEQYF.

The genes are TRBV11-2 and TRBJ2-1, with 9 bases identical to TRBD1. The length of the CDR3 is 16 residues. Germline-derived CDR1 and CDR2 are SGHAT and FQNNGV. With 7 bases clipped from V and 6 bases from J, the junction kept 13 bases outside the gene matches. CDR3 sequence reads: CASTVLVGQGFNEQFF. The CDR3 DNA sequence: TGTGCCAGCACCGTCTTGGTGGGACAGGGCTTCAATGAGCAGTTCTTC.